This TCR beta chain is from a study of T cell responses to AZD1222 COVID-19 vaccine. Trimming at V came to 1 base and at J to 0 bases, leaving 4 bases not matched to a gene. The CDR3 runs to 18 residues. Germline assignment: CDR1 SGHTA and CDR2 FQGTGA. Study-wide results and limits: The repertoires were collected only after the peak T cell response. At baseline, just 6 or 7 AZD1222 recipients tested seropositive. Nearly half of spike-specific TCRs reportedly target unmutated variant regions.

Profiled with immunoSEQ multiplex PCR; TCRdb holds only in-frame clones, not every one. The sample records roughly 120,000 clones, roughly 90% being singletons. As regards this clone: Its antigen remains unknown.

The chain couples TRBV7-3 to TRBJ2-3; 13 bases line up with TRBD2. The clonotype comes from an adult in good health. The sequencing here drew on peripheral blood, taken on day 0 of AZD1222 vaccination. CDR3 amino acids: CASSLMGLAGPSTDTQYF. Here the CDR3 DNA reads TGTGCCAGCAGCTTAATGGGACTAGCGGGGCCTAGCACAGATACGCAGTATTTT.